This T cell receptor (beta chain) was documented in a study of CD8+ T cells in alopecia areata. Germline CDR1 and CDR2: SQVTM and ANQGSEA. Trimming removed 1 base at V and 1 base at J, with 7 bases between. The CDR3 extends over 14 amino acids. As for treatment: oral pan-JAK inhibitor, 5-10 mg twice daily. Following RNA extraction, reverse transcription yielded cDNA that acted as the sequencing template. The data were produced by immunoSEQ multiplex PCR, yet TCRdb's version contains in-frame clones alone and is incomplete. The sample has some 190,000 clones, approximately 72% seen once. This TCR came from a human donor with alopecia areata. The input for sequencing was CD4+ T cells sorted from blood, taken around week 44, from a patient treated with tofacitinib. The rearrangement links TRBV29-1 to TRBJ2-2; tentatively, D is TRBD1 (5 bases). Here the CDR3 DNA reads TGCAGCGTTGAAGGGCAGGGGAACACCGGGGAGCTGTTTTTT. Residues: CSVEGQGNTGELFF.